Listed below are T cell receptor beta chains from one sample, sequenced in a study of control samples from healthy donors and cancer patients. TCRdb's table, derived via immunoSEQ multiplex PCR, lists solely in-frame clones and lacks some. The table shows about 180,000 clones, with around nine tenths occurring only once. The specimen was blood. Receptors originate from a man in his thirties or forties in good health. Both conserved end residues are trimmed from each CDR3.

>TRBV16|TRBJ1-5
ASSRREAQPQH
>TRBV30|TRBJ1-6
AWGNLSPLH
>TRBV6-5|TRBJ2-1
ASRRDGDNEQF
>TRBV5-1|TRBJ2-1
ASSEGVSYNEQF
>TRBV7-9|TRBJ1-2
ASSLVVTGDRYT
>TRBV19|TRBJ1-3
ASSIGDLGNTIY
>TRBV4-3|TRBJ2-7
ASSQEYSIISYEQY
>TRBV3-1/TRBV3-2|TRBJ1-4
ASSPPGQINEKLF
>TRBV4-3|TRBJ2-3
ASSQVPSGGGTDTQY
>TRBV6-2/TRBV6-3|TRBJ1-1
ASSLGGRTEAF
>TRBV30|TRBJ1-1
AWGQEDTEAF
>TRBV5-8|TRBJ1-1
ASSLHRGRTEAF
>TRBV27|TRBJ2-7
ASSFGTSVYEQY
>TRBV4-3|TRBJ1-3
ASSQGYRGSGNTIY
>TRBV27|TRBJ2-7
ASSSLPLVDEQY
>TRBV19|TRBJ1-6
ASSKGDSPLH
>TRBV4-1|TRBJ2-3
ASSPLGGASTDTQY
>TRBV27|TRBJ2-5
ASSIDGHQETQY
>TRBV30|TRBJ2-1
AWSVKGNPSYNEQF
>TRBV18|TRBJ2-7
ASSQTGTGTYEQY
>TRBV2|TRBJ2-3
ASSILEADTQY
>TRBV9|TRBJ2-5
ASSVGFRDVGSETQY
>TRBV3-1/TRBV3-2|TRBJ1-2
ASSQVGPRNYGYT
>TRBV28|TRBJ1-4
ASSRTGVGGEKLF
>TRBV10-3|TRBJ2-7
AISEVRPGTGINEQY
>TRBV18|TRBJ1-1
ASSPPWGMNTEAF
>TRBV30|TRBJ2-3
AWSVGGTSTDTQY
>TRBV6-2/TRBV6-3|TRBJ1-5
ASSPGTGSQPQH
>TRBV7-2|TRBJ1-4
ASSPDRATNEKLF
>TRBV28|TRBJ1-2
ASSLIMGGANYGYT
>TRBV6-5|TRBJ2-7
ASRDVWGAEQY
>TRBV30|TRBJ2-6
AWSQGLASSYVVLT
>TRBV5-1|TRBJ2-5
ASSLGPGGGQETQY
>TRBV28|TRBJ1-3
ASSLASTSGNTIY
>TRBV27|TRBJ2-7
ASSFVGHEQY
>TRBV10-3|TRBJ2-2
AISVSTSGANTGELF
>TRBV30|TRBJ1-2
AWSVHASNYGYT
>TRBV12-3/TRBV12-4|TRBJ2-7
ASSLGTVYEQY
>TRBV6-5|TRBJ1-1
ASSTGTGNTEAF
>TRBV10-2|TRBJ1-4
ASSGGQSFNEKLF
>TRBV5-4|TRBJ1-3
ASVGGPGSGNTIY
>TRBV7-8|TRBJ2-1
ASSLSGGGSYNEQF
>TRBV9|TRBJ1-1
ASSVGGRNTEAF
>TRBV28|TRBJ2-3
ASSPSGSTDTQY
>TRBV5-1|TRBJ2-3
ASSPGTGTDTQY
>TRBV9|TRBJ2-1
ASRSPGQGNNEQF
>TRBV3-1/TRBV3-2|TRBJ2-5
ASSRAGQGRETQY
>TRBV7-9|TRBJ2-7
ASSLGSGKSYEQY
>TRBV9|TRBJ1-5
ASSARGGLNQPQH
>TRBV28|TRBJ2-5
ASRDSSGQFQETQY
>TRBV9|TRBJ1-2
ASSVDVRQTSSGYT
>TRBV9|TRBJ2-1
ASSAGTSGRARQF
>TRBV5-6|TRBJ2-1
ASSELGGIYNNEQF
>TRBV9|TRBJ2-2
ASSAQTSGNTGELF